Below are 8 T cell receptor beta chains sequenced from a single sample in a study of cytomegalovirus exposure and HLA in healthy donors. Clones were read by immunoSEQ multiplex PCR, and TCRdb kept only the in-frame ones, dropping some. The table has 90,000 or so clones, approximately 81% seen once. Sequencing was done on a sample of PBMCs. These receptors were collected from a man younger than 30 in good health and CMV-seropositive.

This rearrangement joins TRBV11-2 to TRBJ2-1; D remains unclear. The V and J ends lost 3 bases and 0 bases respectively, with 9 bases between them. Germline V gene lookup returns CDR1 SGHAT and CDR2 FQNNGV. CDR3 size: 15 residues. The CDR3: CASSFAADSYNEQFF. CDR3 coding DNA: TGTGCCAGCAGCTTCGCGGCGGACTCCTACAATGAGCAGTTCTTC. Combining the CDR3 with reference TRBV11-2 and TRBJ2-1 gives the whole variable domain EAGVAQSPRYKIIEKRQSVAFWCNPISGHATLYWYQQILGQGPKLLIQFQNNGVVDDSQLPKDRFSAERLKGVDSTLKIQPAKLEDSAVYLCASSFAADSYNEQFFGPGTRLTVL.

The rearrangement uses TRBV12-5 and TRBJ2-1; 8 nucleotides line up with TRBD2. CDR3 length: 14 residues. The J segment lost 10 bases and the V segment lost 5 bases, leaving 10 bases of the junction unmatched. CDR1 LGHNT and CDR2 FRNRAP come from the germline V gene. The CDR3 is CASGLSGLAGEQFF. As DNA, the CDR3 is TGTGCTAGTGGTCTATCCGGTTTAGCGGGGGAGCAGTTCTTC.

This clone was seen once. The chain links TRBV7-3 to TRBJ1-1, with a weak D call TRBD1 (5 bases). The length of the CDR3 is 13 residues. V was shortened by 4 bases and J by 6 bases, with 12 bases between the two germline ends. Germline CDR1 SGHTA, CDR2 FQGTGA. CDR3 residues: CASSWNSGAEAFF. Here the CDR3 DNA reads TGTGCCAGCAGCTGGAATTCGGGGGCTGAAGCTTTCTTT.

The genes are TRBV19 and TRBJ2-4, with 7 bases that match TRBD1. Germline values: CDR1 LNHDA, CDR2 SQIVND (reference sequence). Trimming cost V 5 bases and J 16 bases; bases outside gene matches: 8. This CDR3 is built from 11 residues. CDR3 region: CASSLTGSIYF. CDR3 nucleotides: TGTGCCAGTAGTCTGACAGGGTCGATTTACTTC. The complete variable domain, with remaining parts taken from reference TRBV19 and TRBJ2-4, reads DGGITQSPKYLFRKEGQNVTLSCEQNLNHDAMYWYRQDPGQGLRLIYYSQIVNDFQKGDIAEGYSVSREKKESFPLTVTSAQKNPTAFYLCASSLTGSIYFGAGTRLSVL.

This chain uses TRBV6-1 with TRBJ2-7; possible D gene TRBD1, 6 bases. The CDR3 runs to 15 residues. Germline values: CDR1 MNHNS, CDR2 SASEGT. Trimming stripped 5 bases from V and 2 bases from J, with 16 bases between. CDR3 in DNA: TGTGCCAGCAGTCTAAGCCCGGACAGAGCCTACGAGCAGTACGTC. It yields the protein CASSLSPDRAYEQYV.

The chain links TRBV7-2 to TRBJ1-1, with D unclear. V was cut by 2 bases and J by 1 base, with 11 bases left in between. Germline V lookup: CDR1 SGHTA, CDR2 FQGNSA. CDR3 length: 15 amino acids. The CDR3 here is CASSLRRGPNTEAFF. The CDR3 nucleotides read TGTGCCAGCAGCTTACGCAGAGGGCCGAACACTGAAGCTTTCTTT.

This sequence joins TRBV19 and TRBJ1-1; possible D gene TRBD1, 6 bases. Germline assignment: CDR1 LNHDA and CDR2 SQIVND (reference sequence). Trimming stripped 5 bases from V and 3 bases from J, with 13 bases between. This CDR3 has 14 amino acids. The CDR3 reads CASSLSGQYTEAFF. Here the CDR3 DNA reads TGTGCCAGTAGTCTCAGCGGACAGTACACTGAAGCTTTCTTT.

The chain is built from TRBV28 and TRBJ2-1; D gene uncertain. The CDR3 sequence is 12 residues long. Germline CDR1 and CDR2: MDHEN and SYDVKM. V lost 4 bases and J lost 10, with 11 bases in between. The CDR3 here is CASSSAVGEQFF. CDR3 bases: TGTGCCAGCAGTTCGGCGGTAGGAGAGCAGTTCTTC. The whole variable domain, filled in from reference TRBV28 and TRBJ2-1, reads DVKVTQSSRYLVKRTGEKVFLECVQDMDHENMFWYRQDPGLGLRLIYFSYDVKMKEKGDIPEGYSVSREKKERFSLILESASTNQTSMYLCASSSAVGEQFFGPGTRLTVL.